Presented here are 30 T cell receptor beta chains from one specimen sequenced in a study of CD8 T cells in ankylosing spondylitis. TCRdb itself ran the 5' RACE reads through MiXCR, one entry per CDR3 protein. The sample consists of around 150,000 distinct CDR3 sequences, over 9.5% of them appearing once. The sample was blood, either unsorted or a sorted T cell fraction (not recorded which). All receptors come from a female donor with ankylosing spondylitis or in good health (not recorded which).

This clonotype was counted many times. The rearrangement links TRBV5-8 to TRBJ1-5, with 7 bases identical to TRBD1. From germline, CDR1 is SGHTS and CDR2 YDEGEE. Trimming at V came to 4 bases and at J to 0 bases, leaving 7 bases not matched to a gene. The CDR3 has 16 residues. The CDR3 here is CASSLGTVYSNQPQHF. The CDR3 DNA is TGTGCCAGCAGCCTAGGGACAGTCTATAGCAATCAGCCCCAGCATTTT.

This rearrangement joins TRBV7-9 to TRBJ2-5; 9 bases align to TRBD2. The CDR3 length is 17 residues. Germline CDR1 SEHNR, CDR2 FQNEAQ (reference sequence). With V trimmed by 1 base and J by 4 bases, 10 bases remained unmatched. The CDR3 nucleotides read TGTGCCAGCAGCTTAGGGAGTAGCGGGAGTGGAAGAGAGACCCAGTACTTC. This codes for CASSLGSSGSGRETQYF.

This clonotype showed up many times. The chain has TRBV2 and TRBJ1-5; 8 bases are shared with TRBD1. Per germline, CDR1 SNHLY and CDR2 FYNNEI. V was pared by 5 bases and J by 1 base, with 10 bases of the junction left unmatched. The CDR3 is 17 residues long. CDR3 bases: TGTGCCAGCAGTCCCGACAGGGGCTTTGGAAGCAATCAGCCCCAGCATTTT. As protein: CASSPDRGFGSNQPQHF.

This clonotype showed up many times. J is TRBJ2-7 and V is TRBV29-1, with a possible D match to TRBD2 (6 bases). Germline V gene lookup returns CDR1 SQVTM and CDR2 ANQGSEA. The V gene lost 7 bases and the J gene lost 5 bases, with 9 bases spanning the gap. The CDR3 has 10 residues. The CDR3 DNA sequence: TGCAGCGGGGGGGTCCACGAGCAGTACTTC. It yields the protein CSGGVHEQYF.

The sample holds many counts of this clonotype. This chain uses TRBV5-1 with TRBJ2-1, with D possibly matching TRBD1 (5 bases). The germline V gene has CDR1 SGHRS and CDR2 YFSETQ. V was shortened by 2 bases and J by 7 bases, with 10 bases between the two germline ends. The CDR3 consists of 13 residues. This CDR3 reads CASSFQGNNEQFF. The CDR3 DNA follows: TGCGCCAGCAGCTTTCAGGGTAATAATGAGCAGTTCTTC.

This clonotype has at least ten counts. The V and J genes are TRBV5-1 and TRBJ1-1, with D uncertain. Germline V lookup: CDR1 SGHRS, CDR2 YFSETQ. This CDR3 comprises 16 residues. V gave up 0 bases and J gave up 5 bases, with 17 bases separating them. The CDR3 protein is CASSLAVGRVRTEAFF. CDR3 DNA: TGCGCCAGCAGCTTGGCCGTGGGCAGAGTAAGGACTGAAGCTTTCTTT.

This clonotype has only a few counts. V usage is TRBV18 and J usage is TRBJ2-3; D unclear. Germline CDR1 KGHSH, CDR2 LQKENI. The CDR3 is made up of 13 amino acids. V lost 4 bases and J lost 3, with 8 bases in between. This CDR3 is CASSQGRTDTQYF. The DNA of the CDR3 is TGTGCCAGCTCACAAGGACGGACAGATACGCAGTATTTT.

This clonotype has only a few counts. This chain uses TRBV28 with TRBJ2-5; no reliable D call. V lost 6 bases to trimming and J lost 2 bases, with 4 bases between them. This CDR3 is built from 11 residues. The germline CDR1 and CDR2 sequences are MDHEN and SYDVKM. In DNA, the CDR3 is TGTGCCAGCAGAATGCAAGAGACCCAGTACTTC. Protein: CASRMQETQYF.

In its sample, this clonotype was seen a few times. This rearrangement joins TRBV7-2 to TRBJ1-5, with TRBD1 matching over 9 bases. Per germline, CDR1 SGHTA and CDR2 FQGNSA. Losses at the gene ends were 3 bases for V and 6 bases for J; bases not matched to a gene: 6. CDR3 length equals 15 residues. The CDR3 here is CASSLDRGVGQPQHF. The CDR3, as DNA: TGTGCCAGCAGCTTGGACAGGGGAGTTGGTCAGCCCCAGCATTTT.

In regard to this clonotype: A read error may account for a junction end that differs from germline. CDR3 region: CASGQERGPNQQFF. The CDR3 nucleotides read TGCGCCAGCGGCCAAGAACGGGGACCCAATCAGCAGTTCTTC. The chain combines TRBV4-3 with TRBJ2-1; possibly TRBD1 or TRBD2 for D (5 bases each). The germline V gene has CDR1 LGHNA and CDR2 YSLEER. This CDR3 spans 14 amino acids.

This clonotype appeared many times. The J gene is TRBJ1-2, the V gene TRBV28, with TRBD1 matching over 12 bases. J was trimmed by 8 bases and V by 5 bases; bases with no gene match: 9. This CDR3 is 15 amino acids long. Germline V gene lookup returns CDR1 MDHEN and CDR2 SYDVKM. This chain's CDR3 is CASSPPRDRGQGYTF. In nucleotides, the CDR3 is TGTGCCAGCAGTCCCCCCCGGGACAGGGGGCAAGGCTACACCTTC.

This clonotype was picked up many times. The chain is built from TRBV20-1 and TRBJ2-5, with D unresolved. Germline V gene lookup returns CDR1 DFQATT and CDR2 SNEGSKA (reference sequence). The CDR3 spans 12 residues. Trimming shortened V by 3 bases and J by 4 bases, and 9 bases separated the two germline ends. The CDR3 spells CSASNQGETQYF. CDR3 in DNA: TGCAGTGCTAGCAACCAAGGAGAGACCCAGTACTTC.

This clonotype appeared many times. V and J are TRBV20-1 and TRBJ1-1, with unresolved D. The CDR3 is 13 residues long. Germline V lookup: CDR1 DFQATT, CDR2 SNEGSKA (reference sequence). The V and J ends lost 4 bases and 1 base respectively, with 10 bases between them. The CDR3 loop reads CSAIAPGNTEAFF. The CDR3 coding sequence is TGCAGTGCTATTGCCCCCGGGAACACTGAAGCTTTCTTT.

This clonotype was seen many times. The V and J genes are TRBV7-9 and TRBJ1-1; maybe TRBD1 (6 bases). Per the germline V gene, CDR1 is SEHNR and CDR2 is FQNEAQ (reference sequence). The CDR3 covers 13 residues. Trimming took 5 bases from V and 6 from J, leaving 13 bases between them. CDR3: CASSPGQGSEAFF. DNA for the CDR3: TGTGCCAGCAGCCCAGGCCAGGGGTCTGAAGCTTTCTTT.

This chain connects TRBV11-3 to TRBJ2-1; D might be TRBD2 (6 bases). The germline gives CDR1 SGHNT, CDR2 YENEEA. The CDR3 is made up of 16 amino acids. The V end lost 1 base, the J end lost 2 bases, and 12 bases lay between the germline ends. This CDR3 is CASSLAGTYPYNEQFF. The CDR3 bases are TGTGCCAGCAGCTTAGCCGGGACTTATCCCTACAATGAGCAGTTCTTC.

This clonotype has a handful of counts. The chain employs TRBV7-8 and TRBJ2-1; the D gene is possibly TRBD1 (6 bases). Trimming took 8 bases from V and 5 from J, leaving 10 bases between them. Germline lookup yields CDR1 SGHVS and CDR2 FQNEAQ. CDR3 length equals 12 residues. CDR3 protein: CASGRDNNEQFF. The CDR3, as DNA: TGTGCCAGCGGCCGGGACAACAATGAGCAGTTCTTC. Full variable domain (missing parts from reference TRBV7-8 and TRBJ2-1): GAGVSQSPRYKVAKRGQDVALRCDPISGHVSLFWYQQALGQGPEFLTYFQNEAQLDKSGLPSDRFFAERPEGSVSTLKIQRTQQEDSAVYLCASGRDNNEQFFGPGTRLTVL.

In this sample, this clonotype turned up many times. The chain is built from TRBV20-1 and TRBJ2-5; D could derive from TRBD1 or TRBD2 (5 bases each). The V end was cut by 3 bases, the J end by 3 bases, with 14 bases between. Germline V gene data show CDR1 as DFQATT and CDR2 as SNEGSKA (reference sequence). CDR3 length: 14 amino acids. This CDR3 reads CSASLDGGKETQYF. CDR3 DNA: TGCAGTGCTAGCCTAGATGGGGGTAAAGAGACCCAGTACTTC.

This clonotype came up many times. This chain connects TRBV7-8 to TRBJ2-3; a weak D match, TRBD1 (6 bases). V was clipped by 5 bases and J by 6 bases, with 9 bases between them. This CDR3 is built from 12 residues. Per the germline V gene, CDR1 is SGHVS and CDR2 is FQNEAQ. CDR3 bases: TGTGCCAGCAGCGGGGGCGGGGATACGCAGTATTTT. This codes for CASSGGGDTQYF.

This clonotype was picked up many times. The chain links TRBV7-8 to TRBJ1-1; D is perhaps TRBD1 (6 bases). Germline values: CDR1 SGHVS, CDR2 FQNEAQ. Between the trimmed V and J ends, which lost 3 bases and 11 bases, there was a span of 19 bases. The CDR3 is 14 amino acids. CDR3 sequence: CASSFGPGDRTAFF. In nucleotides, the CDR3 is TGTGCCAGCAGCTTTGGGCCAGGGGATCGAACGGCTTTCTTT.

This clonotype was recorded at least ten times. This chain connects TRBV5-6 to TRBJ2-3, with 9 bases that match TRBD2. Germline V gene lookup returns CDR1 SGHDT and CDR2 YYEEEE. This CDR3 is built from 15 residues. The trim removed 0 bases at V and 4 bases at J, leaving 3 bases unmatched. CDR3 residues: CASSLGAGGADTQYF. Written as DNA, the CDR3 is TGTGCCAGCAGCTTGGGAGCGGGGGGAGCAGATACGCAGTATTTT.

The sample holds many counts of this clonotype. The chain couples TRBV11-2 to TRBJ1-1; 12 nucleotides align to TRBD1. The ends lost 8 bases at V and 5 bases at J; junction bases unmatched: 3. Germline-derived CDR1 and CDR2 are SGHAT and FQNNGV. CDR3 size: 13 residues. The CDR3 DNA follows: TGTGCCAGCGGGACAGGGGGCTGGACTGAAGCTTTCTTT. Translating it yields CASGTGGWTEAFF.

In this sample, this clonotype turned up many times. The gene calls are TRBV12-3 or TRBV12-4 and TRBJ1-5; TRBD1 aligns across 8 bases. This CDR3 has 15 amino acids. V gave up 6 bases and J gave up 5 bases; unmatched junction bases: 9. This chain's CDR3 is CASSPFRDRHQPQHF. The CDR3 coding sequence is TGTGCCAGCAGCCCTTTTCGGGACAGGCATCAGCCCCAGCATTTT.

This clonotype was counted at least ten times. The CDR3 here is CASSQEGGGNIQYF. The CDR3 region has the DNA TGCGCCAGCAGCCAAGAAGGGGGGGGAAACATTCAGTACTTC. The chain joins TRBV4-1 to TRBJ2-4; D is possibly TRBD2 (7 bases). Trimming took 0 bases from V and 6 from J, leaving 9 bases between them. Germline V lookup: CDR1 MGHRA, CDR2 YSYEKL. This CDR3 contains 14 residues.

This clonotype was recorded at least ten times. The chain is built from TRBV5-1 and TRBJ2-1; no reliable D call. The V gene lost 7 bases and the J gene lost 0 bases, with 11 bases spanning the gap. This CDR3 contains 14 residues. Germline loops: CDR1 SGHRS, CDR2 YFSETQ. The CDR3 DNA is TGCGCCAGCTACCCCGGGTCCTCCTACAATGAGCAGTTCTTC. It encodes CASYPGSSYNEQFF. Drawing the rest from reference TRBV5-1 and TRBJ2-1, the complete variable domain is KAGVTQTPRYLIKTRGQQVTLSCSPISGHRSVSWYQQTPGQGLQFLFEYFSETQRNKGNFPGRFSGRQFSNSRSEMNVSTLELGDSALYLCASYPGSSYNEQFFGPGTRLTVL.

In this sample, this clonotype turned up many times. The gene calls are TRBV24-1 and TRBJ2-1; 9 bases fit TRBD2. Per germline, CDR1 KGHDR and CDR2 SFDVKD. J gave up 5 bases and V 3 bases, and 10 bases lay outside the gene matches. The length of the CDR3 is 17 residues. CDR3 sequence (DNA): TGTGCCACCAGTGATGCGGGGGCTAGCGGGACAAACAATGAGCAGTTCTTC. Its protein product is CATSDAGASGTNNEQFF.

This clonotype was picked up many times. This CDR3 reads CASSLAPTGYNSPLHF. The CDR3 DNA sequence: TGTGCCAGCAGCTTAGCCCCAACAGGTTATAATTCACCCCTCCACTTT. The chain is built from TRBV7-2 and TRBJ1-6, with D tentatively TRBD1 (5 bases). The V and J ends lost 0 bases and 4 bases respectively, with 10 bases between them. Germline lookup yields CDR1 SGHTA and CDR2 FQGNSA. The CDR3 is 16 residues long.

This clonotype came up many times. The V call is TRBV11-2, the J call TRBJ2-3; TRBD2 matches 10 bases. The ends lost 6 bases at V and 4 bases at J; junction bases unmatched: 7. The CDR3 extends over 15 amino acids. CDR1 and CDR2 (germline): SGHAT, FQNNGV. CDR3 loop: CASRGSGGMSDTQYF. For the CDR3, the DNA is TGTGCCAGCAGGGGTAGCGGGGGGATGTCAGATACGCAGTATTTT.

This clonotype was recorded many times. The chain employs TRBV12-3 or TRBV12-4 and TRBJ2-3; D is ambiguous. Deletions cut 0 bases from V and 6 bases from J, with 7 bases between. The length of the CDR3 is 13 residues. This CDR3 is CASSLAQTDTQYF. CDR3 DNA sequence: TGTGCCAGCAGTTTAGCGCAGACGGATACGCAGTATTTT.

This clonotype was observed a handful of times. The chain combines TRBV24-1 with TRBJ2-7; TRBD1 is a possible D gene (6 bases). CDR1 is KGHDR, CDR2 SFDVKD, per germline. V dropped 5 bases and J dropped 0 bases, with 10 bases sitting between them. CDR3 length: 14 residues. The CDR3 nucleotides read TGTGCCACCAGTGCGGCGGACAGCTCCTACGAGCAGTACTTC. Protein: CATSAADSSYEQYF.

Many counts were recorded for this clonotype. This chain joins TRBV5-1 and TRBJ2-7, with 7 bases aligning to TRBD2. Germline V gives CDR1 SGHRS, CDR2 YFSETQ. The CDR3 totals 14 residues. Trimming cost V 2 bases and J 2 bases; bases outside gene matches: 4. CDR3 protein: CASSFGGRAYEQYF. The CDR3 nucleotides read TGCGCCAGCAGCTTTGGTGGGAGGGCCTACGAGCAGTACTTC.